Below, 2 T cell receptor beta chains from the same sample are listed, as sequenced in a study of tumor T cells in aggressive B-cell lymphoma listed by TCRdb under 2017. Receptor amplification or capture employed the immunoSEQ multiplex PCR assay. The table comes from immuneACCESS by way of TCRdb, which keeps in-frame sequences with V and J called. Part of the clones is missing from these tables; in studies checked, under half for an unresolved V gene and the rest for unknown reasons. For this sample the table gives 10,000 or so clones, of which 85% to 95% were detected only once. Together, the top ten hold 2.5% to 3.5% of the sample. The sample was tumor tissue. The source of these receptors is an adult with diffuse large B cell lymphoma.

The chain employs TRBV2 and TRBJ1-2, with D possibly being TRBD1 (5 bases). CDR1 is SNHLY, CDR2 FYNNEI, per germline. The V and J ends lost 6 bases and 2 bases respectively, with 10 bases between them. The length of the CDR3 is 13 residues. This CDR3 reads CASRRDSNYGYTF. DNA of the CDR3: TGTGCCAGCAGACGGGACTCCAACTATGGCTACACCTTC.

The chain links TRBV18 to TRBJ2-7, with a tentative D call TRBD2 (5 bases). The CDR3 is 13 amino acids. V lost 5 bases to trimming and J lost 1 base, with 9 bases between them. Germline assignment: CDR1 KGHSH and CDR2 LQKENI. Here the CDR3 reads CASSIPGSYEQYF. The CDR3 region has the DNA TGTGCCAGCTCAATCCCGGGGTCCTACGAGCAGTACTTC.